This T cell receptor (beta chain) came from a study of control samples from healthy donors and cancer patients. Profiling relied on immunoSEQ multiplex PCR, and the TCRdb table lists in-frame clones only, not all of them. This sample has some 120,000 clones, with over 85% found just once. With 7 bases clipped from V and 10 bases from J, the junction kept 6 bases outside the gene matches. The CDR3 extends over 13 amino acids. Germline V gives CDR1 LNHDA, CDR2 SQIVND (reference sequence). The clonotype was recovered from a young man in good health. The chain employs TRBV19 and TRBJ1-5; 11 positions agree with TRBD1. Input material: blood. In nucleotides, the CDR3 is TGTGCCAGTAATCCGGGACAGGGGGATCCCCAGCATTTT. Encoded protein: CASNPGQGDPQHF. The whole variable domain, remainder taken from reference TRBV19 and TRBJ1-5, is DGGITQSPKYLFRKEGQNVTLSCEQNLNHDAMYWYRQDPGQGLRLIYYSQIVNDFQKGDIAEGYSVSREKKESFPLTVTSAQKNPTAFYLCASNPGQGDPQHFGDGTRLSIL.